This entry concerns a single T cell receptor beta chain. Which antigen it targets is not known. No per-base quality is available; no much larger clone lies one base away. CDR1 and CDR2, per the germline V gene, are SGHRS and YFSETQ. The CDR3 covers 16 residues, taking in both the cysteine and the phenylalanine. Just the 48-base CDR3 DNA is kept, in frame starting at base 1. Trimming leaves V shorter by 4 bases and J shorter by 11 bases, with the junction holding 13 bases beyond the gene matches. The approximately 39 donors, aged roughly 6 to 100 years, were systemically healthy Caucasian individuals from Russia. Each donor gave around 9.8 milliliters of peripheral blood, collected into EDTA-treated Vacutainer tubes. Ficoll-Paque density-gradient centrifugation was used to isolate PBMCs, with at least 6 million per sample. Trizol reagent was used to extract total RNA from the PBMCs, yielding at least 5.5 micrograms per sample. Naive CD45RAhigh/CD27high T cell percentages were measured by flow cytometry on a PBMC aliquot from every donor.

Libraries were prepared through 5' RACE. A second PCR of about 7 to 12 cycles was performed with a sample-barcoded 5' primer and a J-beta primer mix. A unique molecular identifier was introduced onto each TCR beta cDNA molecule by a template-switch 5' adaptor carrying 12 random nucleotides. Each sample yielded at least 3 million CDR3-containing paired-end reads. The Mint cDNA synthesis kit, primed by a TRBC-specific oligonucleotide, was used to synthesize first-strand cDNA from all RNA. All cDNA was treated with uracil-DNA glycosylase and then went through a first 18-cycle PCR with the universal primers M1SS and BC2_uni_R. In the original analysis: Normalization of each sample was performed by random selection of 1 million high-quality reads, each carrying a distinct molecular identifier. Reads with shared molecular identifiers were discarded instead of being binned into consensus sequences. MiTCR, run with a Q25 quality threshold and the strictest error-elimination algorithm, handled CDR3 identification, clonotype clustering and error correction. Lower-bound total TCR beta diversity was estimated with a nonparametric unseen species model using Euler transformation. The public reads were reanalyzed by TCRdb: fastp trimming at Q25, MiXCR alignment, in-frame beta chains only. Rows are combined by CDR3 protein, so each entry shows the most common genes and DNA. Clone size and V and J calls follow TCRdb, not the original study. This sample is represented by approximately 1,700,000 distinct CDR3 sequences; about two fifths of them were singletons. The ten largest clones take up about 21% of the sample.

This sample is part of a study of blood T cells in healthy people across ages (dated by TCRdb to about 2015). Concerning the study at large: In model experiments, template switching captured roughly one uniquely barcoded TCR beta cDNA molecule for every two T cells. Donors of different ages were randomly distributed across sequencing lanes to avoid experimental bias. The study measured age-related changes in TCR beta repertoire diversity using deep sequencing normalized with unique cDNA molecular identifiers. For two donors (one aged 18 to 30 and one aged 80 or older), the study analyzed two additional independent replicas of 1 million unique cDNA reads from the same blood draw. Four age groups were formed from the donors: young (average roughly 15 years), middle-aged (approximately 40), aged (under 70) and long-lived (around 82).

General study outcomes and caveats: Estimates of total diversity from one million sequenced T cells were regarded as lower bounds and underestimates. The CMV infection status of donors was not known, potentially confounding age-related changes in expanded clonotypes. As age increased, observed TCR beta diversity per million T cells dropped in a roughly linear way, and a significant reduction was already evident by age 40. Because profiling used bulk unsorted PBMCs, naive and antigen-experienced compartments could not be compared conclusively. Compared with the aged group, the long-lived group had more naive CD4+ T cells, fewer expanded clones and increased TCR diversity, a pattern suggesting age selection. Observed TCR beta diversity correlated strongly with the percentage of naive T cells measured by flow cytometry.

The rearranged chain carries TRBV5-1 and TRBJ2-3; 13 middle bases align to TRBD2. The sample comprised blood. The clonotype comes from a human donor in good health. The DNA sequence is given as TGCGCCAGCAGCACCGGGACTAGCGGGGAGCGGAGGAAGCAGTATTTT. It specifies CASSTGTSGERRKQYF.